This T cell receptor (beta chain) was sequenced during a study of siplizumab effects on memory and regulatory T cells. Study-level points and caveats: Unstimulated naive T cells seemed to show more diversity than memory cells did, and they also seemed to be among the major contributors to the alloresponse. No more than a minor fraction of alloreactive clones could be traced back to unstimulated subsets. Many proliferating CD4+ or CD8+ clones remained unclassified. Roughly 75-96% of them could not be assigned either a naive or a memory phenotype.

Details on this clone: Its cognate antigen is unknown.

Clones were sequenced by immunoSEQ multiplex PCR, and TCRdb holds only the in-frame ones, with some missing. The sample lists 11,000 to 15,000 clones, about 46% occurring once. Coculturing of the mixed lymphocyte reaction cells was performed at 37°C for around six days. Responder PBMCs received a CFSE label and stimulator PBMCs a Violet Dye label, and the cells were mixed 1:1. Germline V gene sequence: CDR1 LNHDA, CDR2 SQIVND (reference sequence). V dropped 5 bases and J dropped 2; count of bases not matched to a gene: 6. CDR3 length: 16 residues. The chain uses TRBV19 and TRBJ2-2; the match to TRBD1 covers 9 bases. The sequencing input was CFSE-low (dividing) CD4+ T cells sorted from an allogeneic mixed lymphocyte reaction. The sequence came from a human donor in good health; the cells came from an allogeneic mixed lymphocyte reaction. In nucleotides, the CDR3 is TGTGCCAGTAGTTCACCGGGACAGGGTAACACCGGGGAGCTGTTTTTT. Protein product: CASSSPGQGNTGELFF.